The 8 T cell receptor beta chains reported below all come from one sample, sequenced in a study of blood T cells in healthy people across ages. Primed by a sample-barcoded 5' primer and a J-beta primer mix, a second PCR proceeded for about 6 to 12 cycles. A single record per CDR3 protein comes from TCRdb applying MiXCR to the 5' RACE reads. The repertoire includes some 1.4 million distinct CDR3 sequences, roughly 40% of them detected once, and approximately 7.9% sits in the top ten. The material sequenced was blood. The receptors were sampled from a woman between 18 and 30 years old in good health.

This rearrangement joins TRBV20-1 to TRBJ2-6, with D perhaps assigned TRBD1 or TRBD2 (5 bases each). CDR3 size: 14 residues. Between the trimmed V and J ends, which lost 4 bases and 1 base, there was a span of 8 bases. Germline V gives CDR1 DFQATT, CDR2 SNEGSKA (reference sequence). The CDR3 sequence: CSAMGDSGANVLTF. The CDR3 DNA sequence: TGCAGTGCTATGGGGGATTCTGGGGCCAACGTCCTGACTTTC.

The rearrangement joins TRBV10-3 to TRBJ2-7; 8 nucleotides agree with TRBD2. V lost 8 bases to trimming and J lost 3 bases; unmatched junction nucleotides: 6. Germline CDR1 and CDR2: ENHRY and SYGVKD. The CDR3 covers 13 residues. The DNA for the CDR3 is TGTGCCATCGGAACGGGACTAGACTACGAGCAGTACTTC. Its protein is CAIGTGLDYEQYF.

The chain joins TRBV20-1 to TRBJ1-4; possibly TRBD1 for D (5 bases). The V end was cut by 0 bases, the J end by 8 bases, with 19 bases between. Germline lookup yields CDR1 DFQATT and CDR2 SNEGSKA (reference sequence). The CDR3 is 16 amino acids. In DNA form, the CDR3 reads TGCAGTGCTAGAGATCCCCGCACGGGGGTAAGGGAAAAACTGTTTTTT. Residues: CSARDPRTGVREKLFF.

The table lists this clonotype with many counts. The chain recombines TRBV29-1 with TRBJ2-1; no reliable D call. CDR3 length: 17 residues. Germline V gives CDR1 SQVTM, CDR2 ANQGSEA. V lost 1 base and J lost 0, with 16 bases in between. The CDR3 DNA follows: TGCAGCGTTGAAGCCTCCCTGGGGTACAGCTCCTACAATGAGCAGTTCTTC. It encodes CSVEASLGYSSYNEQFF.

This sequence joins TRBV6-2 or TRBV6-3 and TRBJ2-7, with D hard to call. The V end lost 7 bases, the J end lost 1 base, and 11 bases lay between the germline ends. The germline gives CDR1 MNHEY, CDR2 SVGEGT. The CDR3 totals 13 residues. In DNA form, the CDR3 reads TGTGCCAGCATGTTAGACTTGTCCTACGAGCAGTACTTC. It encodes CASMLDLSYEQYF.

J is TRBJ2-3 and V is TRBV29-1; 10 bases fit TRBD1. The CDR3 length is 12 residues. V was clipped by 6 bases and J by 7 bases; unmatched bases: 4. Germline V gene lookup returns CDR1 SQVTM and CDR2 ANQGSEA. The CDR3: CSVGQGTYTQYF. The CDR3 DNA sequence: TGCAGCGTGGGACAGGGGACGTATACGCAGTATTTT.

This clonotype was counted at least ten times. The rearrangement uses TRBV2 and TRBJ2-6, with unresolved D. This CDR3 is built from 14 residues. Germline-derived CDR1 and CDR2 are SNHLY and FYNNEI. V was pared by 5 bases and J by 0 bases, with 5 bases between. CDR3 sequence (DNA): TGTGCCAGCAGTTCGAACTCTGGGGCCAACGTCCTGACTTTC. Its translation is CASSSNSGANVLTF. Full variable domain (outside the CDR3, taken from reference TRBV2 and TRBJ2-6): EPEVTQTPSHQVTQMGQEVILRCVPISNHLYFYWYRQILGQKVEFLVSFYNNEISEKSEIFDDQFSVERPDGSNFTLKIRSTKLEDSAMYFCASSSNSGANVLTFGAGSRLTVL.

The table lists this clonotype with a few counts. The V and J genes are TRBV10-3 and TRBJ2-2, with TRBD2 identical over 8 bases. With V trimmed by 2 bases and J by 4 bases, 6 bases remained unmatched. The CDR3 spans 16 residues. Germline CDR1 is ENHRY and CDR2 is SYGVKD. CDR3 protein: CAISERISGTTGELFF. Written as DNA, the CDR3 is TGTGCCATCAGTGAGAGGATTAGCGGGACCACCGGGGAGCTGTTTTTT.